This TCR beta chain was profiled in a study of shared clonotypes between healthy human individuals. Whole-study results and caveats: Researchers sampled only blood; tissue repertoires likely differ. With a few donors compared, approximately 5% of naive CD4 clonotypes were shared. Larger estimated richness was generally seen in naive subsets than in memory subsets.

The CDR3 is 16 amino acids. V gave up 3 bases and J gave up 6 bases; unmatched junction bases: 7. CDR1 is MDHEN, CDR2 SYDVKM, per germline. Sequenced by immunoSEQ multiplex PCR; TCRdb stores in-frame clones only, minus some. The table includes about a million clones, 75% detected once. Partitioning of CD4+ cells yielded a CD45RA+ naive subset and a CD45RA-negative memory subset. About this clone: What it binds is unknown.

Material for sequencing was memory CD4+ T cells sorted from blood. Subset meaning: CD45RA-negative fraction. The clonotype originates from a man between 18 and 29 years old in good health. The rearrangement uses TRBV28 and TRBJ1-6, with 8 bases that match TRBD1. This CDR3 is CASSFLDRESNSPLHF. The CDR3 region has the DNA TGTGCCAGCAGTTTCCTGGACAGGGAGTCTAATTCACCCCTCCACTTT.